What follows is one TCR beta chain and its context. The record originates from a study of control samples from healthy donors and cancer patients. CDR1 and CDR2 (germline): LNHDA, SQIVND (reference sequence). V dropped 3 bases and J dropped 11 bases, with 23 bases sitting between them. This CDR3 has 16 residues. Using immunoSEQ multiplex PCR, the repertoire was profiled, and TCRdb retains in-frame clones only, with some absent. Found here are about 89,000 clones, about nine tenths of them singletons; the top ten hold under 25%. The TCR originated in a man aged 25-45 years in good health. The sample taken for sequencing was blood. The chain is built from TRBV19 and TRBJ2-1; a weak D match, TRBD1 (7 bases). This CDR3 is CASSISLGGQFPKQFF. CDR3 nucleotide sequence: TGTGCCAGTAGTATCTCTCTGGGGGGACAGTTCCCGAAGCAGTTCTTC.